This TCR beta chain was sequenced in a study of blood T cells in healthy people across ages. Every sample had a minimum of 7 million PBMCs isolated. A J-beta primer mix and a sample-barcoded 5' primer were used in a second PCR of about 7 to 12 cycles. TCRdb itself ran the 5' RACE reads through MiXCR, one entry per CDR3 protein. The sample gives more than 900,000 distinct CDR3 sequences, almost 25% of which show up once; approximately 0.7% is in the top ten. Per germline, CDR1 SGHAT and CDR2 FQDESV (reference sequence). This CDR3 comprises 15 residues. V lost 5 bases to trimming and J lost 11 bases; unmatched junction nucleotides: 14. The same sample was also used in a study of T cells of mothers and their children. That paper notes: The study recruited a few healthy Caucasian mothers and their six children as donors.

The material sequenced was blood. This receptor was taken from a girl under 10 years old in good health. This rearrangement joins TRBV11-1 to TRBJ2-2, with 7 positions matching TRBD2. CDR3 sequence (DNA): TGTGCCAGCAGCCCCGACCCCGTGACTAGCTATGAGCTGTTTTTT. It codes for CASSPDPVTSYELFF.